A selection of T cell receptor beta chains follows, all from one sample in a study of T cells in localized non-small cell lung cancer. Assay: immunoSEQ multiplex PCR; the TCRdb copy retains only in-frame clones and omits some. In the table there are approximately 83,000 clones, about 88% of which are singletons. Specimen: peripheral blood, collected before any cancer treatment. Receptors originate from a woman aged 35-75 years with stage I squamous cell lung carcinoma. CDR3s include the opening cysteine and the closing phenylalanine or tryptophan. The D gene is left open where the match is weak. Size values are once, few and many counts, or a class for expanded clones, and some rows have none.

>.|.|14|TRBJ1-3|TRBV5-1
TGCGCCAGCAGTATGGCAGGATCTGGAAACACCATATATTTT
CASSMAGSGNTIYF
>.|TRBD1|14|TRBJ1-2|TRBV18
TGTGCCAGCTCACCTGGGACAGATAACTATGGCTACACCTTC
CASSPGTDNYGYTF
>.|TRBD2|18|TRBJ2-3|TRBV9
TGTGCCAGCAGCGTAACGACGGGGGGGCTGGGACGCCCAGATACGCAGTATTTT
CASSVTTGGLGRPDTQYF
>.|.|15|TRBJ1-1|TRBV5-3
TGTGCCAGCAGGACACGCCCGGGAGTGGAGACTGAAGCTTTCTTT
CASRTRPGVETEAFF
>.|.|12|TRBJ1-1|TRBV29-1
TGCAGCGGATTACGGGTGAACACTGAAGCTTTCTTT
CSGLRVNTEAFF
>.|.|13|TRBJ1-1|TRBV5-5
TGTGCCAGCAGCTTCACGGGTGGCACTGAAGCTTTCTTT
CASSFTGGTEAFF
>.|TRBD1|15|TRBJ1-6|TRBV27
TGTGCCAGCAGTCTCGGGGACAGACCCAATTCACCCCTCCACTTT
CASSLGDRPNSPLHF
>.|.|13|TRBJ2-7|TRBV5-1
TGCGCCAGCAGCCCCCGGGGACACTACGAGCAGTACTTC
CASSPRGHYEQYF
>once|.|13|TRBJ1-5|TRBV2
TGTGCCAGCAGTGAGATCTACAATCAGCCCCAGCATTTT
CASSEIYNQPQHF
>.|.|13|TRBJ1-2|TRBV28
TGTGCCAGCAGTTCGGGACAAGACTATGGCTACACCTTC
CASSSGQDYGYTF
>.|.|13|TRBJ2-7|TRBV2
TGTGCCAGCAGTGAAGTCGGCAGCTACGAGCAGTACTTC
CASSEVGSYEQYF
>many|.|14|TRBJ2-7|TRBV5-4
TGTGCCAGCAGCTTGGGGGACATAATGGACGAGCAGTACTTC
CASSLGDIMDEQYF
>.|.|13|TRBJ1-1|TRBV9
TGTGCCAGCAGCGTACATCCGGACACTGAAGCTTTCTTT
CASSVHPDTEAFF
>.|TRBD2|16|TRBJ2-1|TRBV5-1
TGCGCCAGCAGCTTTATTAGCGGGGGGATAGGAAATGAGCAGTTCTTC
CASSFISGGIGNEQFF
>.|.|13|TRBJ1-1|TRBV5-4
TGTGCCAGCAGCTTGTCAGTGAACACTGAAGCTTTCTTT
CASSLSVNTEAFF
>once|.|14|TRBJ1-1|TRBV19
TGTGCCAGTAGTAAGGGGCGGAGGAACACTGAAGCTTTCTTT
CASSKGRRNTEAFF
>.|.|13|TRBJ2-7|TRBV30
TGTGCCTGGACTCTAAATTGGGGGGCACAGCAGTACTTC
CAWTLNWGAQQYF
>few|TRBD1|14|TRBJ1-2|TRBV5-6
TGTGCCAGCAGCTTGGGACAGGGGAGGAGTGGCTACACCTTC
CASSLGQGRSGYTF
>.|.|13|TRBJ2-3|TRBV6-5
TGTGCCACCCGGACAGATTTAACAGATACGCAGTATTTT
CATRTDLTDTQYF
>.|.|14|TRBJ1-1|TRBV7-9
TGTGCCAGCAGCTTAATTACGTCGGTCCCTGAAGCTTTCTTT
CASSLITSVPEAFF
>few|.|12|TRBJ1-1|TRBV5-1
TGCGCCAGCAGTTTGACCAACACTGAAGCTTTCTTT
CASSLTNTEAFF
>.|.|15|TRBJ2-6|TRBV10-2
TGCGCCAGCAGCGCAAGTAACTCTGGGGCCAACGTCCTGACTTTC
CASSASNSGANVLTF
>.|.|13|TRBJ1-2|TRBV11-2
TGTGCCAGCAGCCCCGGGAGAGACTATGGCTACACCTTC
CASSPGRDYGYTF
>.|.|16|TRBJ1-5|TRBV19
TGTGCCAGTAGTACTACGGGCCGCTATAGCAATCAGCCCCAGCATTTT
CASSTTGRYSNQPQHF
>.|.|12|TRBJ2-5|TRBV6-6
TGTGCCAGCAGTCGAGCCCAAGAGACCCAGTACTTC
CASSRAQETQYF
>.|.|15|TRBJ1-1|TRBV19
TGTGCCAGTAAGGGGGTAACAGGGTGGAACACTGAAGCTTTCTTT
CASKGVTGWNTEAFF
>.|.|14|TRBJ1-2|TRBV27
TGTGCCAGCAGTCGGCTCCAGGATAACTATGGCTACACCTTC
CASSRLQDNYGYTF
>.|TRBD1|14|TRBJ1-2|TRBV30
TGTGCCTGGATGTCGGGGACAGCTAACTATGGCTACACCTTC
CAWMSGTANYGYTF
>.|.|15|TRBJ1-1|TRBV28
TGTGCCAGCAGGTGGGGCCAGAGGGTTAACACTGAAGCTTTCTTT
CASRWGQRVNTEAFF
>.|.|15|TRBJ2-1|TRBV19
TGTGCCAGTAGTATTCTTTTAGTCTCCTACAATGAGCAGTTCTTC
CASSILLVSYNEQFF
>.|.|16|TRBJ2-5|TRBV7-7
TGTGCTAGCAGCTTAGGGGGATCAGGGCGCCAAGAGACCCAGTACTTC
CASSLGGSGRQETQYF
>.|.|15|TRBJ1-1|TRBV9
TGTGCCAGCAGCGTAGCCCCGAGTCTGAACACTGAAGCTTTCTTT
CASSVAPSLNTEAFF
>.|.|13|TRBJ2-2|TRBV6-1
TGTGCCAGCAGGGGACAAGGAGGCGGGGAGCTGTTTTTT
CASRGQGGGELFF
>.|.|13|TRBJ2-7|TRBV14
TGTGCCAGCAGCCCTACAGGGACGGACGAGCAGTACTTC
CASSPTGTDEQYF
>once|TRBD2|16|TRBJ2-5|TRBV4-2
TGTGCCAGCAGCCAAGAAGCTAGCGGGGGGGGAGAGACCCAGTACTTC
CASSQEASGGGETQYF
>.|.|13|TRBJ2-5|TRBV5-1
TGCGCCAGCAGCCCCGGACAGCAAGAGACCCAGTACTTC
CASSPGQQETQYF
>.|.|14|TRBJ1-1|TRBV15
TGTGCCACCAGCGGGGGTGGGCTGAACACTGAAGCTTTCTTT
CATSGGGLNTEAFF
>.|.|14|TRBJ2-7|TRBV7-9
TGTGCCAGCAGCTTAGCTGACGGGCCCTACGAGCAGTACTTC
CASSLADGPYEQYF
>.|.|13|TRBJ2-3|TRBV5-4
TGTGCCAGCAGCTTGGCTAGCACAGATACGCAGTATTTT
CASSLASTDTQYF
>few|TRBD1|14|TRBJ2-1|TRBV2
TGTGCCAGCTCCAGGACAGGGCAGTACAATGAGCAGTTCTTC
CASSRTGQYNEQFF
>.|.|12|TRBJ2-4|TRBV5-6
TGTGCCAGCAGCCCTGGGGGGAACATTCAGTACTTC
CASSPGGNIQYF
>.|TRBD2|15|TRBJ2-5|TRBV4-2
TGTGCCAGCAGCTATGGGACTAGCGGGAGAGAGACCCAGTACTTC
CASSYGTSGRETQYF
>.|.|15|TRBJ1-1|TRBV5-1
TGCGCCAGCAGCTCCCTCCAGCTGAGGAACACTGAAGCTTTCTTT
CASSSLQLRNTEAFF
>.|.|16|TRBJ2-2|TRBV5-4
TGTGCCAGCAGCCCACATCCCAGGGTTGACACCGGGGAGCTGTTTTTT
CASSPHPRVDTGELFF
>.|TRBD2|18|TRBJ2-4|TRBV10-2
TGCGCCAGCAGTGAGTCATCGACTAGCGGGGGGACTACGGACATTCAGTACTTC
CASSESSTSGGTTDIQYF